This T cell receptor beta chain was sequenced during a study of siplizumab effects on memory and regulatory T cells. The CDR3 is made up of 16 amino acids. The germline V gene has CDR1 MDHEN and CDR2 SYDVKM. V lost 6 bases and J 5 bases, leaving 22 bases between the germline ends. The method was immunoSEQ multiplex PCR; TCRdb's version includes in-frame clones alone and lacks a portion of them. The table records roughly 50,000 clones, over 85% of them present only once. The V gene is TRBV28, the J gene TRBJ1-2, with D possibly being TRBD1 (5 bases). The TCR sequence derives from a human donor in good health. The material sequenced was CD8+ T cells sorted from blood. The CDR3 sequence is CASSSPDSIHIYGYTF. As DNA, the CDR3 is TGTGCCAGCAGCTCCCCCGACAGCATTCATATTTATGGCTACACCTTC.